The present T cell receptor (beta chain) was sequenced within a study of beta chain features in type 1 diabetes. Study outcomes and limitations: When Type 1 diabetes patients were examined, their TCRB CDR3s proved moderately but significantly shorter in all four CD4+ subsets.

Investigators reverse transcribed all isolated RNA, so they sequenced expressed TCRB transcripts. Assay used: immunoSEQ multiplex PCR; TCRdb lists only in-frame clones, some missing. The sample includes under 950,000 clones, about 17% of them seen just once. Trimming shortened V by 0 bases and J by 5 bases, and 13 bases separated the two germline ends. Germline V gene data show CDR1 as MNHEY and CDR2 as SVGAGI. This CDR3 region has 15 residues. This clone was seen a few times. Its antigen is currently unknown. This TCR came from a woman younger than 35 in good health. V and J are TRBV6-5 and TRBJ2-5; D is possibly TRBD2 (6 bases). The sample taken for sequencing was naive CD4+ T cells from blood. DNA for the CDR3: TGTGCCAGCAGTTACTCGGCCTCAGGGAGGGAGACCCAGTACTTC. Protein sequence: CASSYSASGRETQYF.